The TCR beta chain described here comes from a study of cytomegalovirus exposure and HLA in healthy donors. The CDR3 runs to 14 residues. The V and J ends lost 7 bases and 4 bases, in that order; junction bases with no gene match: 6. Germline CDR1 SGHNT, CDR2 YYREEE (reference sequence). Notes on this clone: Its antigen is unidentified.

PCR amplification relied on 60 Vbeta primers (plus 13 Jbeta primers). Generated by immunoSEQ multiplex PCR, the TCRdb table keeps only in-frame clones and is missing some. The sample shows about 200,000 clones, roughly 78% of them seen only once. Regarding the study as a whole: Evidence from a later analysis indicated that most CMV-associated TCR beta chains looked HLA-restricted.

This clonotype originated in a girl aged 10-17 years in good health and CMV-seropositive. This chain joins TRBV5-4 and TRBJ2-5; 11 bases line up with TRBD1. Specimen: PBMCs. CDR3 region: CASFGQGAGETQYF. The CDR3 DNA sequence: TGTGCCAGCTTCGGACAGGGGGCAGGAGAGACCCAGTACTTC.